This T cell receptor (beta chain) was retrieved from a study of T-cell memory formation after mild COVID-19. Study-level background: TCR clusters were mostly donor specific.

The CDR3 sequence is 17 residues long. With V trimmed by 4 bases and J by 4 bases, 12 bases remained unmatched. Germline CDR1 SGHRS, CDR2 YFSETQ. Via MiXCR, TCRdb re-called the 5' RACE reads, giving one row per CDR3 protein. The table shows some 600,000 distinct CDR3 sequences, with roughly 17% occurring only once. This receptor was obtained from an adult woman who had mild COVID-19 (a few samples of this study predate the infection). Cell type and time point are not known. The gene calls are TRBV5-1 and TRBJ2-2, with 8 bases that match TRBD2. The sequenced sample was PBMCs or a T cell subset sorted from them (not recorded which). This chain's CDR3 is CASSPGSGTRVTGELFF. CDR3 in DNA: TGCGCCAGCAGCCCCGGTTCTGGGACTAGGGTCACCGGGGAGCTGTTTTTT.